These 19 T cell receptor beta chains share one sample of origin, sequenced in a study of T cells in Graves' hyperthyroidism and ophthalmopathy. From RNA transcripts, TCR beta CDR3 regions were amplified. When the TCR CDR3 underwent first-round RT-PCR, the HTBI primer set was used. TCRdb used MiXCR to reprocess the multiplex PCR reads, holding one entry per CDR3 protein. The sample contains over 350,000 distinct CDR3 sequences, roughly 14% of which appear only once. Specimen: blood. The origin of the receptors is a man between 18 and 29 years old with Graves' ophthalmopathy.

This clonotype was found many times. CDR3 in amino acids: CASSPLRGYNEQFF. The CDR3 region has the DNA TGTGCCAGCAGCCCTCTCAGAGGCTACAATGAGCAGTTCTTC. The chain links TRBV11-2 to TRBJ2-1; D is unclear. Germline V lookup: CDR1 SGHAT, CDR2 FQNNGV. There are 14 residues in the CDR3. The V and J ends lost 5 bases and 3 bases respectively, with 11 bases between them.

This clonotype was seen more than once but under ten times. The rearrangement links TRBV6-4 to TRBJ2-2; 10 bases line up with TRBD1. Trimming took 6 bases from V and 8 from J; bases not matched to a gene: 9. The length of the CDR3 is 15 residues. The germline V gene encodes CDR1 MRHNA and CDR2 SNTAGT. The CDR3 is CASRLPGQGSGELFF. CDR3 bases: TGTGCCAGCAGACTTCCGGGACAGGGGTCGGGGGAGCTGTTTTTT.

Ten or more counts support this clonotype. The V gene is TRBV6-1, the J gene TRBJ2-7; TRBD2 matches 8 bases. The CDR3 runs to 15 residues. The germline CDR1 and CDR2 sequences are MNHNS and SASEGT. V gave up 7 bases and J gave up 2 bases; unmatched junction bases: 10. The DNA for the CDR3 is TGTGCCAGCATTCCGACTAGCGCGAACACCTACGAGCAGTACTTC. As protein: CASIPTSANTYEQYF.

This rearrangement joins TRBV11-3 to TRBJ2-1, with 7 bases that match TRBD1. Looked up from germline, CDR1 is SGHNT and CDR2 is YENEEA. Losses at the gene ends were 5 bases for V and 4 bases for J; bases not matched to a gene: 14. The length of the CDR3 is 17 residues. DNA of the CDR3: TGTGCCAGCAGCCCGGGTGACAGGGTACTTGGGTACAATGAGCAGTTCTTC. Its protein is CASSPGDRVLGYNEQFF.

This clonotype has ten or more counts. Here the CDR3 DNA reads TGTGCCAGCAGTTACTACAGGGGGTCCTACGAGCAGTACTTC. Translated: CASSYYRGSYEQYF. J is TRBJ2-7 and V is TRBV6-5, with 8 bases aligning to TRBD1. Germline CDR1 MNHEY, CDR2 SVGAGI. The CDR3 totals 14 residues. With V trimmed by 1 base and J by 1 base, 0 bases remained unmatched.

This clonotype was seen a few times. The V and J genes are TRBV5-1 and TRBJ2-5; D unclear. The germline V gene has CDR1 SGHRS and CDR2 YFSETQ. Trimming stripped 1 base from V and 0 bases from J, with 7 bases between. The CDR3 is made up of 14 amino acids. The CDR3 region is CASSLWVDQETQYF. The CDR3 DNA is TGCGCCAGCAGCTTGTGGGTAGACCAAGAGACCCAGTACTTC. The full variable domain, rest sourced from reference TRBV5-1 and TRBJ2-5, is KAGVTQTPRYLIKTRGQQVTLSCSPISGHRSVSWYQQTPGQGLQFLFEYFSETQRNKGNFPGRFSGRQFSNSRSEMNVSTLELGDSALYLCASSLWVDQETQYFGPGTRLLVL.

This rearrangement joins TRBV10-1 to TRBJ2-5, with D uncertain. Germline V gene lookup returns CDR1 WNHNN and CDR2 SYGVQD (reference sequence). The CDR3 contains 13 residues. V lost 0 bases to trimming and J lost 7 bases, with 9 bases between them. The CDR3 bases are TGCGCCAGCAGTGAGTCTTGGGTTGCGACCCAGTACTTC. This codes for CASSESWVATQYF.

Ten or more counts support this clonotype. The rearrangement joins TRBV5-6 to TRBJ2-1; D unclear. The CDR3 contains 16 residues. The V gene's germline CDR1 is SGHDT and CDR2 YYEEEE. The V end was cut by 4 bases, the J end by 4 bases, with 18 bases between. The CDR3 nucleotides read TGTGCCAGCAGCCTCCCGCTGGGGTTCAAATACAATGAGCAGTTCTTC. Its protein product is CASSLPLGFKYNEQFF.

CDR3 region: CASSATSGSGRDTQYF. Here the CDR3 DNA reads TGTGCCAGTAGTGCGACTAGCGGGAGTGGTAGAGATACGCAGTATTTT. The chain carries TRBV19 and TRBJ2-3; TRBD2 matches 12 bases. Losses at the gene ends were 5 bases for V and 5 bases for J; bases not matched to a gene: 8. This CDR3 has 16 amino acids. Germline V gives CDR1 LNHDA, CDR2 SQIVND (reference sequence).

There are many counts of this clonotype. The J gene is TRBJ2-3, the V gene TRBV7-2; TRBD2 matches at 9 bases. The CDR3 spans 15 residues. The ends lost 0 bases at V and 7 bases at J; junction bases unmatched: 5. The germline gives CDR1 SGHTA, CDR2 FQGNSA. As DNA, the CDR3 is TGTGCCAGCAGCTTAGCTAGCGGGAGAGGATATACGCAGTATTTT. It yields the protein CASSLASGRGYTQYF.

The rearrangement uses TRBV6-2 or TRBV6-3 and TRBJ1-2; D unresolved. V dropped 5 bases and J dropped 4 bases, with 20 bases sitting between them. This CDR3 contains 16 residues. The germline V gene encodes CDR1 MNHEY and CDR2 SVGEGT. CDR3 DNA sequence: TGTGCCAGCAGTACGGACTGGGTCAAGGTACGCTATGGCTACACCTTC. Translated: CASSTDWVKVRYGYTF.

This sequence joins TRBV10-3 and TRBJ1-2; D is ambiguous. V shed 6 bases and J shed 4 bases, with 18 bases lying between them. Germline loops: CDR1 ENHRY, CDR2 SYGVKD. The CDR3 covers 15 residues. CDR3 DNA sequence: TGTGCCATCAGCCCCCAAGACAAAGCAAGCTATGGCTACACCTTC. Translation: CAISPQDKASYGYTF.

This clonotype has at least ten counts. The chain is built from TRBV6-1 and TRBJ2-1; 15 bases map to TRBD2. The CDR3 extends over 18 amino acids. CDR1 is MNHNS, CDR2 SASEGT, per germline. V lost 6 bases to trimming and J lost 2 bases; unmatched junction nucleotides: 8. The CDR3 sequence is CASSPGLAGGRAYNEQFF. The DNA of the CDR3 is TGTGCCAGCAGCCCCGGACTAGCGGGGGGGCGCGCCTACAATGAGCAGTTCTTC.

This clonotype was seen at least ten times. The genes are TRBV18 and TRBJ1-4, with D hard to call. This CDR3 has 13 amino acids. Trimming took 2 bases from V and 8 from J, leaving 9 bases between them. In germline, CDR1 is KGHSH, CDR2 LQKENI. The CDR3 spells CASSPGNREKLFF. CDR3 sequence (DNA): TGTGCCAGCTCACCAGGGAATCGCGAAAAACTGTTTTTT.

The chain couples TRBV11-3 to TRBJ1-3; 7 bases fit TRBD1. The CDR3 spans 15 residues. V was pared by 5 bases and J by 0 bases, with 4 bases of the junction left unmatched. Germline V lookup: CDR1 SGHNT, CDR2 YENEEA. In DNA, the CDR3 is TGTGCCAGCAGCGCCGGGACAGCCTCTGGAAACACCATATATTTT. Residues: CASSAGTASGNTIYF. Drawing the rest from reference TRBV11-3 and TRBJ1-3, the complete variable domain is EAGVVQSPRYKIIEKKQPVAFWCNPISGHNTLYWYLQNLGQGPELLIRYENEEAVDDSQLPKDRFSAERLKGVDSTLKIQPAELGDSAVYLCASSAGTASGNTIYFGEGSWLTVV.

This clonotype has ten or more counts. The CDR3 coding sequence is TGTGCCAGCAGCTTGACGTCTCCCCCGGGACACCCTTACAATGAGCAGTTCTTC. Translation: CASSLTSPPGHPYNEQFF. V and J are TRBV7-2 and TRBJ2-1; D might be TRBD1 (6 bases). CDR3 length equals 18 residues. Germline V lookup: CDR1 SGHTA, CDR2 FQGNSA. The V and J ends lost 3 bases and 4 bases respectively, with 22 bases between them.

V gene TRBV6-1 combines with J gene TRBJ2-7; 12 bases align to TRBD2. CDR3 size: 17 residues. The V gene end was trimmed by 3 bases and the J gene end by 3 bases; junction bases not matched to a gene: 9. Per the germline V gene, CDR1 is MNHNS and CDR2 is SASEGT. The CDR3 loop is CASSEGLAGVYLYEQYF. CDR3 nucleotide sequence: TGTGCCAGCAGTGAGGGACTAGCGGGTGTGTATCTCTACGAGCAGTACTTC.

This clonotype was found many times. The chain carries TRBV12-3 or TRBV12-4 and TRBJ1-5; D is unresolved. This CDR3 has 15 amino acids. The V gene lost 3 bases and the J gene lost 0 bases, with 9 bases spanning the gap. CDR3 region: CASSFSAPSNQPQHF. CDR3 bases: TGTGCCAGCAGTTTTTCGGCTCCTAGCAATCAGCCCCAGCATTTT.

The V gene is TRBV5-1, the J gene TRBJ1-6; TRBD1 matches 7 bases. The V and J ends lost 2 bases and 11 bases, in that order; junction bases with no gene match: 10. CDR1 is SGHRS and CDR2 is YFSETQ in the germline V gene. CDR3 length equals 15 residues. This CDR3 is CASSLGTDQLTPLHF. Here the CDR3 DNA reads TGCGCCAGCAGCTTAGGGACAGACCAACTCACACCCCTCCACTTT.